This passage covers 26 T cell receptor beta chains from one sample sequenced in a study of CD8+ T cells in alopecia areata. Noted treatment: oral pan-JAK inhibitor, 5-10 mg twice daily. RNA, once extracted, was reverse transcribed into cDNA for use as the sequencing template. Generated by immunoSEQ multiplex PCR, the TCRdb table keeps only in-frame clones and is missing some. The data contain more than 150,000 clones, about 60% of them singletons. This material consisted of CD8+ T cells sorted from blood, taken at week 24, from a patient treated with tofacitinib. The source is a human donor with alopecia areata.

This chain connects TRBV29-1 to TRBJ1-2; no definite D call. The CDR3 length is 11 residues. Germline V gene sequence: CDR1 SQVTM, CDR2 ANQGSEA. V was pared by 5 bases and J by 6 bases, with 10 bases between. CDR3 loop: CSVPSPDGYTF. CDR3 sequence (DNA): TGCAGCGTTCCCAGTCCCGATGGCTACACCTTC.

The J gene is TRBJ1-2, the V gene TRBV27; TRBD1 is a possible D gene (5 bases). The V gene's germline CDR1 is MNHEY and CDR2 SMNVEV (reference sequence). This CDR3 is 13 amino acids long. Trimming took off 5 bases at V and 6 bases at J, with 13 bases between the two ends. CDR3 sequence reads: CASSPGGRNGYTF. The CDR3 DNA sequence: TGTGCCAGCAGTCCCGGGGGTAGAAATGGCTACACCTTC.

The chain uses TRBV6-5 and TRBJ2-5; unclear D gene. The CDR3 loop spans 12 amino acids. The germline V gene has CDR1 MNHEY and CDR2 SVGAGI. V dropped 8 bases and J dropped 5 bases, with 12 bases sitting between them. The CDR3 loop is CASGENGETQYF. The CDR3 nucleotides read TGTGCCAGCGGAGAAAATGGGGAGACCCAGTACTTC.

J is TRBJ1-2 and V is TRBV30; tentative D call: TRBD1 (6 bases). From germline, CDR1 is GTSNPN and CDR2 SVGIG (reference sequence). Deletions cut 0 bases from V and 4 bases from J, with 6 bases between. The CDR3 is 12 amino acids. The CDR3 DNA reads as TGTGCCTGGAGTGTGGACAGCTATGGCTACACCTTC. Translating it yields CAWSVDSYGYTF.

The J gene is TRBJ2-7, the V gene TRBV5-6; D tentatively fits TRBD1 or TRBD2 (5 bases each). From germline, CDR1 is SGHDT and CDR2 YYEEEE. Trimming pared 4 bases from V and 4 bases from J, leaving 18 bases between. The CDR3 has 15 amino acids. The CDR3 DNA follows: TGTGCCAGCAGCCCGGGCCTGGGACGTGGATACGAGCAGTACTTC. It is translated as CASSPGLGRGYEQYF.

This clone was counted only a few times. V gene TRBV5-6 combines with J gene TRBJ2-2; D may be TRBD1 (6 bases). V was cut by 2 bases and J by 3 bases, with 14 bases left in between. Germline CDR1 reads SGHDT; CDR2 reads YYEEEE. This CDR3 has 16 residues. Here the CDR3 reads CASSFEQGRDTGELFF. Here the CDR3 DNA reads TGTGCCAGCAGCTTCGAACAGGGTCGGGACACCGGGGAGCTGTTTTTT.

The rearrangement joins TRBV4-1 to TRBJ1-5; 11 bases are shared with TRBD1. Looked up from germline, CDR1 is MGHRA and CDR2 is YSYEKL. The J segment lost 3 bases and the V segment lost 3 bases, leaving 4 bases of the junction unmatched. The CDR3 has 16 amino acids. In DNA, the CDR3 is TGCGCCAGCAGCCAGGGGACAGGGGGGATCAATCAGCCCCAGCATTTT. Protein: CASSQGTGGINQPQHF.

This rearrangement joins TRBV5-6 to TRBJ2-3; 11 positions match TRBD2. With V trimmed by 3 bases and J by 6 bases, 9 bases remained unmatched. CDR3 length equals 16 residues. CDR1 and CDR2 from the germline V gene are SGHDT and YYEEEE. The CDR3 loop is CASSWSGTSGGDTQYF. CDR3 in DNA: TGTGCCAGCAGCTGGTCCGGGACTAGCGGTGGGGATACGCAGTATTTT.

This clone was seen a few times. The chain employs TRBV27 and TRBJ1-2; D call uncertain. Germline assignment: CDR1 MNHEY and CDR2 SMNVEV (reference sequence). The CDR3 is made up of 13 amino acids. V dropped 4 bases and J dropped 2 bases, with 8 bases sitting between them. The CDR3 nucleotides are TGTGCCAGCAGTTCGCCAAGGAACTATGGCTACACCTTC. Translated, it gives CASSSPRNYGYTF.

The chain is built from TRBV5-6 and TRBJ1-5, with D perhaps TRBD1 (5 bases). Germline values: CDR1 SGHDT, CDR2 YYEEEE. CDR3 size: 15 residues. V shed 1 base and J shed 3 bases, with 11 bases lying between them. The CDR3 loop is CASSLTGAANQPQHF. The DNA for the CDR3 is TGTGCCAGCAGCTTGACAGGCGCGGCCAATCAGCCCCAGCATTTT.

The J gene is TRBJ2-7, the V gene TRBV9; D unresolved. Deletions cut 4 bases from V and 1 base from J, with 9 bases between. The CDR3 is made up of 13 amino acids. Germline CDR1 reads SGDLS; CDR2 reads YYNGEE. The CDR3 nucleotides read TGTGCCAGCAGCTCTGGAACGTCCTACGAGCAGTACTTC. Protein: CASSSGTSYEQYF.

The CDR3 is CASSQADNTDTQYF. DNA for the CDR3: TGCGCCAGCAGCCAAGCGGATAACACAGATACGCAGTATTTT. V is TRBV4-1 and J is TRBJ2-3; D is ambiguous. Trimming shortened V by 1 base and J by 2 bases, and 7 bases separated the two germline ends. Germline V gene data show CDR1 as MGHRA and CDR2 as YSYEKL. The CDR3 totals 14 residues.

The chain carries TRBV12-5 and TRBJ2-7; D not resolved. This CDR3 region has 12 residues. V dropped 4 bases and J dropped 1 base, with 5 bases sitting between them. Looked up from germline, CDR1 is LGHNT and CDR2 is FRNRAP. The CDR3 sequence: CASGSASYEQYF. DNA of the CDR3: TGTGCTAGTGGTTCAGCTTCCTACGAGCAGTACTTC.

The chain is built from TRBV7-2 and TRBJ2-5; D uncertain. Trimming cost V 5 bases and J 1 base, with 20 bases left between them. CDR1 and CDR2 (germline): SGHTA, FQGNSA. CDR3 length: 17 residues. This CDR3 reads CASSPAGLGRRQETQYF. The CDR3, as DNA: TGTGCCAGCAGCCCAGCCGGGTTGGGTCGTCGCCAAGAGACCCAGTACTTC.

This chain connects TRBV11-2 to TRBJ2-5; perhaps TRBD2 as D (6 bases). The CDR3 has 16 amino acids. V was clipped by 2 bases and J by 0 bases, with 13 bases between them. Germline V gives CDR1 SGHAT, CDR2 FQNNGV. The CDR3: CASSLSVLADQETQYF. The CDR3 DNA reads TGTGCCAGCAGCTTATCGGTCTTAGCGGACCAAGAGACCCAGTACTTC.

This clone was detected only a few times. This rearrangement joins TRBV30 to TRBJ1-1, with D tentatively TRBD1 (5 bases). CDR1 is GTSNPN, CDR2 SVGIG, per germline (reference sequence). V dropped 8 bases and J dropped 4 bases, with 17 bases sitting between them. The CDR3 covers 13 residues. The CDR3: CARDSGTGTEAFF. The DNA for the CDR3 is TGTGCCAGAGACTCAGGGACTGGCACTGAAGCTTTCTTT. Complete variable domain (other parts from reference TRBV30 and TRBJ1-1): SQTIHQWPATLVQPVGSPLSLECTVEGTSNPNLYWYRQAAGRGLQLLFYSVGIGQISSEVPQNLSASRPQDRQFILSSKKLLLSDSGFYLCARDSGTGTEAFFGQGTRLTVV.

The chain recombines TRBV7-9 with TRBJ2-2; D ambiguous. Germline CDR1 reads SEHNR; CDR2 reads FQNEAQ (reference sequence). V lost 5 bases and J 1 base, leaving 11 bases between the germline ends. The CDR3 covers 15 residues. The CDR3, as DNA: TGTGCCAGCAGCCCCCTACGAAAGAACACCGGGGAGCTGTTTTTT. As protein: CASSPLRKNTGELFF.

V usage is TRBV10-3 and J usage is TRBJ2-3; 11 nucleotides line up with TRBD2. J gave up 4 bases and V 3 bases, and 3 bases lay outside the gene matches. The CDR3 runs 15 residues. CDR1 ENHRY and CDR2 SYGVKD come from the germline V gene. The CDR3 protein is CAISETSGGADTQYF. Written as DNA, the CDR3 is TGTGCCATCAGTGAAACTAGCGGGGGAGCAGATACGCAGTATTTT.

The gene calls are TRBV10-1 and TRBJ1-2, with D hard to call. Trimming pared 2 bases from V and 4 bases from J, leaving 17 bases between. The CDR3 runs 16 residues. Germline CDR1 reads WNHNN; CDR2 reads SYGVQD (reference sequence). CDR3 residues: CASSETTGRSIYGYTF. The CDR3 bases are TGCGCCAGCAGTGAGACTACGGGGAGGTCGATCTATGGCTACACCTTC.

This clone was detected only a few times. The CDR3 reads CASSPGLVSKQYF. The DNA of the CDR3 is TGTGCCAGCAGCCCCGGACTAGTCAGTAAGCAGTACTTC. The chain has TRBV7-9 and TRBJ2-7, with 7 bases that match TRBD2. CDR1 is SEHNR and CDR2 is FQNEAQ in the germline V gene (reference sequence). V lost 5 bases to trimming and J lost 8 bases; unmatched junction nucleotides: 9. The CDR3 is 13 residues long.

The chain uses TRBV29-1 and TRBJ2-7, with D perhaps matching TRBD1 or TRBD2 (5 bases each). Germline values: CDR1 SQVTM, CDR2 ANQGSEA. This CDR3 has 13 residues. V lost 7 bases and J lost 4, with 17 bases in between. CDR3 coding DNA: TGCAGCGGTGGGGACGGTAATTCTTACGAGCAGTACTTC. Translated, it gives CSGGDGNSYEQYF.

The chain's CDR3 is CATSKARDTDTQYF. Written as DNA, the CDR3 is TGTGCCACCAGCAAAGCCAGGGACACAGATACGCAGTATTTT. J is TRBJ2-3 and V is TRBV15, with D possibly matching TRBD1 (5 bases). The CDR3 extends over 14 amino acids. Trimming cost V 4 bases and J 2 bases, with 10 bases left between them. Germline assignment: CDR1 LNHNV and CDR2 YYDKDF (reference sequence).

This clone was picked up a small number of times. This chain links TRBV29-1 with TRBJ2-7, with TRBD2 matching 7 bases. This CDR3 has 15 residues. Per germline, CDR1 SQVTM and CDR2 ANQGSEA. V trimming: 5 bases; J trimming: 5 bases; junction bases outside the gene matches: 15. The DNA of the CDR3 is TGCAGCGTTAGGGGCGGGGGATCGAATCTGGACGAGCAGTACTTC. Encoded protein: CSVRGGGSNLDEQYF.

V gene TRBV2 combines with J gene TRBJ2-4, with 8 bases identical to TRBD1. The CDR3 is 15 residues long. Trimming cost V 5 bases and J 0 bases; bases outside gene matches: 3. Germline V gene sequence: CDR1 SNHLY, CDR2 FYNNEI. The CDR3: CASSPTGVAKNIQYF. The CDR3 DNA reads TGTGCCAGCAGTCCGACAGGGGTAGCCAAAAACATTCAGTACTTC.

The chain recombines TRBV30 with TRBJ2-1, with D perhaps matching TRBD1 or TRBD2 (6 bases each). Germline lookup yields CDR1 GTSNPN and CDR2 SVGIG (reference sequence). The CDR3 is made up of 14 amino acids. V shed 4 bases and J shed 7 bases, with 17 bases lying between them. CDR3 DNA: TGTGCCTGGAAGAAGGGGGGAGTTTGGAATGAGCAGTTCTTC. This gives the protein CAWKKGGVWNEQFF.

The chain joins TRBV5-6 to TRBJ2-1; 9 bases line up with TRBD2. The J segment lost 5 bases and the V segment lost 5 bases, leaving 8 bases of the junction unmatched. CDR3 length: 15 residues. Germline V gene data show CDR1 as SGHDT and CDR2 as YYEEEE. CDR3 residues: CASRSGLAGDNEQFF. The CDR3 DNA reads TGTGCCAGCAGGTCGGGACTAGCTGGCGACAATGAGCAGTTCTTC.